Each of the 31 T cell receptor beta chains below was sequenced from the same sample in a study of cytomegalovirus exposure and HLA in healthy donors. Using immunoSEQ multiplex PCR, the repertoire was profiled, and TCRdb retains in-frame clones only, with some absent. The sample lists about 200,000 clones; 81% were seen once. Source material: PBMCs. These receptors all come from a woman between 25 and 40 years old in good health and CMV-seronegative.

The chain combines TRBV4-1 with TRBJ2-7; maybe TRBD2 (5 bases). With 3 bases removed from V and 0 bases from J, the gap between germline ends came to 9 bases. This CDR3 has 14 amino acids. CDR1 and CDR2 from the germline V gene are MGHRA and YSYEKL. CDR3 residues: CASSHREISYEQYF. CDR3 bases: TGCGCCAGCAGCCACCGGGAAATCTCCTACGAGCAGTACTTC.

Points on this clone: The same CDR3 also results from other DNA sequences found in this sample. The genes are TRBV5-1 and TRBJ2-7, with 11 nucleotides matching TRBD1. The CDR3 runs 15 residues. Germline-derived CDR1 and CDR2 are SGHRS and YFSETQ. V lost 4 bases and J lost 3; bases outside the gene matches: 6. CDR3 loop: CASSRSGTGGYEQYF. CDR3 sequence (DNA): TGCGCCAGCAGCAGGTCCGGGACAGGGGGCTACGAGCAGTACTTC.

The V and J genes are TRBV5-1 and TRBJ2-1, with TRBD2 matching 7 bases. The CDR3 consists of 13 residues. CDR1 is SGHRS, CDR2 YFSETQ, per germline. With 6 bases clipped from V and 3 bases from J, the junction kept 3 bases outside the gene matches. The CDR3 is CASTLANYNEQFF. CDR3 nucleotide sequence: TGCGCCAGCACACTAGCGAACTACAATGAGCAGTTCTTC.

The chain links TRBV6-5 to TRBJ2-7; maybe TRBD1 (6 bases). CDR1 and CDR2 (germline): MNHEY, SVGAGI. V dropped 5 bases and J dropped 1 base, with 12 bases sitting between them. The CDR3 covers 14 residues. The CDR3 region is CASSEVRGSYEQYF. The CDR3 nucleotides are TGTGCCAGCAGTGAAGTTAGGGGGTCCTACGAGCAGTACTTC.

The CDR3 loop reads CASSRLAGSSDTQYF. The DNA of the CDR3 is TGTGCCAGTAGCCGACTAGCGGGATCTTCAGATACGCAGTATTTT. The chain recombines TRBV19 with TRBJ2-3; 11 bases match TRBD2. The CDR3 length is 15 residues. Looked up from germline, CDR1 is LNHDA and CDR2 is SQIVND (reference sequence). V lost 6 bases to trimming and J lost 4 bases; unmatched junction nucleotides: 6.

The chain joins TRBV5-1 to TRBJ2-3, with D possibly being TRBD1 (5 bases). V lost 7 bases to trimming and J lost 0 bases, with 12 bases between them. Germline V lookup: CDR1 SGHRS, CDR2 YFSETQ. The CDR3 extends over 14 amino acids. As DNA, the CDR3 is TGCGCCAGCGGTCTGGGGCCTAGCACAGATACGCAGTATTTT. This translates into CASGLGPSTDTQYF.

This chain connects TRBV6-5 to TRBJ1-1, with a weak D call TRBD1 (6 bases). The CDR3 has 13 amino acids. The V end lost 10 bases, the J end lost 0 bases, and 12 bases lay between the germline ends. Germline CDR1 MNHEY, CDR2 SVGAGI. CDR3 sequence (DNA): TGTGCCATCAGACAGGACCTGAACACTGAAGCTTTCTTT. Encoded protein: CAIRQDLNTEAFF.

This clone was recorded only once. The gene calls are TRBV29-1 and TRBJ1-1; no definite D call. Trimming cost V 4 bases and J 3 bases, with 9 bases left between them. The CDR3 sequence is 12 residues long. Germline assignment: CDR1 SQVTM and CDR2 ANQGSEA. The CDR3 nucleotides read TGCAGCGTTGGTGCAGTGGACACTGAAGCTTTCTTT. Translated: CSVGAVDTEAFF. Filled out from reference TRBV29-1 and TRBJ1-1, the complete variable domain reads SAVISQKPSRDICQRGTSLTIQCQVDSQVTMMFWYRQQPGQSLTLIATANQGSEATYESGFVIDKFPISRPNLTFSTLTVSNMSPEDSSIYLCSVGAVDTEAFFGQGTRLTVV.

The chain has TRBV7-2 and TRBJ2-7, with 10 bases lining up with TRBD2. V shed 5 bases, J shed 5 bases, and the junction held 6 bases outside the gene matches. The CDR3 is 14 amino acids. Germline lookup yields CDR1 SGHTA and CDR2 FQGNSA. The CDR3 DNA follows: TGTGCCAGCAGCGGGCCTAGCGGGAGCGACGAGCAGTACTTC. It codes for CASSGPSGSDEQYF.

The CDR3: CASSIRTGENTEAFF. CDR3 DNA sequence: TGCGCCAGCAGCATCAGGACAGGGGAGAACACTGAAGCTTTCTTT. The chain is built from TRBV5-1 and TRBJ1-1; TRBD1 agrees at 9 bases. V gave up 4 bases and J gave up 1 base; unmatched junction bases: 5. The CDR3 has 15 amino acids. Germline loops: CDR1 SGHRS, CDR2 YFSETQ.

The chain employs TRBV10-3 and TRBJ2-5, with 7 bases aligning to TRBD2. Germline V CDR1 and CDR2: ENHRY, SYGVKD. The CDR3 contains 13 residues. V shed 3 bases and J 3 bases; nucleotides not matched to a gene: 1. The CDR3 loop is CAISDGGKETQYF. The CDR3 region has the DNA TGTGCCATCAGTGACGGGGGGAAAGAGACCCAGTACTTC.

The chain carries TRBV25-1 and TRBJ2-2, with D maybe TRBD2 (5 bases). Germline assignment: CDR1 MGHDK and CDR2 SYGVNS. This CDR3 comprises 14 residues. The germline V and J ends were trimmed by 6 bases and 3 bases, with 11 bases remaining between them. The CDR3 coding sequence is TGTGCCAGCAGGGAGAAGGGAGACACCGGGGAGCTGTTTTTT. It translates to CASREKGDTGELFF.

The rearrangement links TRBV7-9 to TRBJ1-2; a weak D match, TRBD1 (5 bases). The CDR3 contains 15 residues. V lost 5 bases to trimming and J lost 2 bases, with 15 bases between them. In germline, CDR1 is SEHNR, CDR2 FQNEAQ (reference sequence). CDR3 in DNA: TGTGCCAGCAGCAGAGATCAGGGTTTCAACTATGGCTACACCTTC. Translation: CASSRDQGFNYGYTF.

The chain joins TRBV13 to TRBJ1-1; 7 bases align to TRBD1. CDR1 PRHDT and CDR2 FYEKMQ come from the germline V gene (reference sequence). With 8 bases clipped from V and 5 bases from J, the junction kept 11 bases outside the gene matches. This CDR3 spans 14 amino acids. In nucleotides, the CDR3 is TGTGCCAGCGCGGAGGAGGGGGCGGGAACTGAAGCTTTCTTT. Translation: CASAEEGAGTEAFF.

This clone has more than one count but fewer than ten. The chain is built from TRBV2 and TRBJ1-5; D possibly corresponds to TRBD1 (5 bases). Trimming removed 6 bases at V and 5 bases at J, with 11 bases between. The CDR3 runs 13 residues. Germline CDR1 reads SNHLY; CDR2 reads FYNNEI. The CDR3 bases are TGTGCCAGCAGCAGGGTGTACGATCAGCCCCAGCATTTT. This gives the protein CASSRVYDQPQHF.

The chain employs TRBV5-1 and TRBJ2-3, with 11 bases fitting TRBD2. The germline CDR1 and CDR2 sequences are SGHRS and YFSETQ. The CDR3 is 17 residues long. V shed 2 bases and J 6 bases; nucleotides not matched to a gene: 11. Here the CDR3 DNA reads TGCGCCAGCAGCTTTAGCGGGAGGGCCGGCACGGGGGATACGCAGTATTTT. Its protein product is CASSFSGRAGTGDTQYF.

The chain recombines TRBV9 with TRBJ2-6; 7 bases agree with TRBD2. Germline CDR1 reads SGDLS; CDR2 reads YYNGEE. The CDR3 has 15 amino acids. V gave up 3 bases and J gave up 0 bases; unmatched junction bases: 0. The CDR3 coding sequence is TGTGCCAGCAGCGGCGGGGGCTCTGGGGCCAACGTCCTGACTTTC. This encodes CASSGGGSGANVLTF.

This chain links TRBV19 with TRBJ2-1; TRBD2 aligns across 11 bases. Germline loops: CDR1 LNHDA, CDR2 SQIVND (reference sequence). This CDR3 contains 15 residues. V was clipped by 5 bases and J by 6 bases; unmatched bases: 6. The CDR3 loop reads CASSLAGGKSNEQFF. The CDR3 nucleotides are TGTGCCAGTAGTTTAGCGGGAGGGAAATCCAATGAGCAGTTCTTC.

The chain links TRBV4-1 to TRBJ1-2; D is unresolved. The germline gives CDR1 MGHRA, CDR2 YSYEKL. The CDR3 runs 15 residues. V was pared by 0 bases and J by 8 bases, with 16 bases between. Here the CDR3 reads CASSQDAQVGVGYTF. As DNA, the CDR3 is TGCGCCAGCAGCCAAGATGCGCAGGTGGGCGTAGGCTACACCTTC.

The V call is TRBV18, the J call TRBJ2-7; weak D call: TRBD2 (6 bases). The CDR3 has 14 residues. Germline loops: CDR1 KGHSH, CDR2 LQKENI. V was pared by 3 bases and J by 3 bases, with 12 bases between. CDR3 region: CASSPPRDFYEQYF. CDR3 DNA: TGTGCCAGCTCACCCCCCCGGGACTTCTACGAGCAGTACTTC.

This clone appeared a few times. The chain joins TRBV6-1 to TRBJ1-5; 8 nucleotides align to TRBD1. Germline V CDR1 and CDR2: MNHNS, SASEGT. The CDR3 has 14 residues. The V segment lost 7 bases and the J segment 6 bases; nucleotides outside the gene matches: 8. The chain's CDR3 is CASTKGQGGQPQHF. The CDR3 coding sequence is TGTGCCAGCACTAAAGGACAGGGAGGTCAGCCCCAGCATTTT.

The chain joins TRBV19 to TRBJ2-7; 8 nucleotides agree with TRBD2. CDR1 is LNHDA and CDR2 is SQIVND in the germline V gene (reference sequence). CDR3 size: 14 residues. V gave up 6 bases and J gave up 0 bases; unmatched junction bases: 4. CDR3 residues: CASRTSGSSYEQYF. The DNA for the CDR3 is TGTGCCAGTAGAACTAGCGGAAGCTCCTACGAGCAGTACTTC. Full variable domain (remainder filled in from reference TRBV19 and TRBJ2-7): DGGITQSPKYLFRKEGQNVTLSCEQNLNHDAMYWYRQDPGQGLRLIYYSQIVNDFQKGDIAEGYSVSREKKESFPLTVTSAQKNPTAFYLCASRTSGSSYEQYFGPGTRLTVT.

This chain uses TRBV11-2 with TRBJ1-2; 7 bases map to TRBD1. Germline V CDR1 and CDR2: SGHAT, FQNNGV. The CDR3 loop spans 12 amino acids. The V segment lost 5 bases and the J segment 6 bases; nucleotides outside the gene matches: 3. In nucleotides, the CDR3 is TGTGCCAGCAGCCTGCAGGGGGATGGCTACACCTTC. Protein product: CASSLQGDGYTF.

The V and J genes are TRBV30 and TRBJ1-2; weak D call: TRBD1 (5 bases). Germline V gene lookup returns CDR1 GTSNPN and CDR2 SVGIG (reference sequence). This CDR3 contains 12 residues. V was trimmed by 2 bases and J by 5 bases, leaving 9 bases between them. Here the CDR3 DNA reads TGTGCCTGGAGTATCCAGGGATATGGCTACACCTTC. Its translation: CAWSIQGYGYTF.

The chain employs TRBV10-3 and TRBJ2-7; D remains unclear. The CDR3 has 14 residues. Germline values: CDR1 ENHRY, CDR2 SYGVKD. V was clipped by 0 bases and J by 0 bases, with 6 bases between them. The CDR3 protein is CAISESVSSYEQYF. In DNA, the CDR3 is TGTGCCATCAGTGAGTCGGTGAGCTCCTACGAGCAGTACTTC.

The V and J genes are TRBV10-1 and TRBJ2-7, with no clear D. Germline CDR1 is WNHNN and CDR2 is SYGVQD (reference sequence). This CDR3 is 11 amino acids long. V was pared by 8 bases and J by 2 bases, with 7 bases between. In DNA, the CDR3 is TGCGCCAGCGCCCCTACCTACGAGCAGTACTTC. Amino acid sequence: CASAPTYEQYF.

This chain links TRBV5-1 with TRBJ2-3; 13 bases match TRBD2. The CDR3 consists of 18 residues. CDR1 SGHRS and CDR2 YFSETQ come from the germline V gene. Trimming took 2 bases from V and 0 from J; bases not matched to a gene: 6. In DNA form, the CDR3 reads TGCGCCAGCAGCTTAGGACTAGCGGGAGTCTATAGCACAGATACGCAGTATTTT. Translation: CASSLGLAGVYSTDTQYF.

CDR3 residues: CASTEGQGATNEQFF. DNA for the CDR3: TGTGCCAGCACCGAAGGACAGGGGGCTACCAATGAGCAGTTCTTC. This chain links TRBV2 with TRBJ2-1, with 11 bases that match TRBD1. Trimming took 7 bases from V and 6 from J; bases not matched to a gene: 8. The CDR3 contains 15 residues. Germline V gives CDR1 SNHLY, CDR2 FYNNEI.

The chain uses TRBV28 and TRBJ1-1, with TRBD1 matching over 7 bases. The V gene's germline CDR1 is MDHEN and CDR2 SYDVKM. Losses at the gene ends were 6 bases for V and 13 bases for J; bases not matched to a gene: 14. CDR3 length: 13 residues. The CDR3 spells CASSPNRQGWFFF. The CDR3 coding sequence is TGTGCCAGCAGCCCAAATCGACAGGGATGGTTTTTCTTT.

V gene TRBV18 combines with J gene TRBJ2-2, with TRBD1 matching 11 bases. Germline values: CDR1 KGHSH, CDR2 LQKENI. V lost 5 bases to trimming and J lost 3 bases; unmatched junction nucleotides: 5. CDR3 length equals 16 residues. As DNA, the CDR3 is TGTGCCAGCTCAGCGGGACAGGGGGTGTACACCGGGGAGCTGTTTTTT. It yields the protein CASSAGQGVYTGELFF.

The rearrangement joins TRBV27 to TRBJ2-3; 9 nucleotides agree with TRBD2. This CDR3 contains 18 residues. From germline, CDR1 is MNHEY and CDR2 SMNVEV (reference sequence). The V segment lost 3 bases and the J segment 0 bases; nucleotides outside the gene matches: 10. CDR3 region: CASSFSLAGTDSTDTQYF. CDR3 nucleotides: TGTGCCAGCAGTTTTTCCCTAGCGGGGACCGATAGCACAGATACGCAGTATTTT.